Listed here is a single T cell receptor beta chain. Its antigen is undetermined. The data stem from a study of cytomegalovirus exposure and HLA in healthy donors. Study as a whole: A subsequent analysis stated that the 110 or so validation repertoires were run on the same platform as the approximately 700 first-cohort repertoires. Overall study results and limits: There were a few CMV-associated chains whose specificity for CMV antigens was confirmed in vitro. Many donors shared some public TCRs, even though most TCR sequences were rare.

The CDR3 sequence is 16 residues long. CDR1 and CDR2 (germline): SNHLY, FYNNEI. J lost 7 bases, V lost 5 bases, and 10 bases had no gene match. The approximately 120-subject validation cohort, separate from the approximately 670-subject first cohort, included the donors. TCRdb's copy holds only in-frame clones and misses some; the assay was immunoSEQ multiplex PCR. The data hold 190,000 or so clones, with more than 65% observed a single time. Sequencing input: PBMCs. The chain uses TRBV2 and TRBJ2-1; 11 bases agree with TRBD2. This TCR was recovered from a woman between 25 and 40 years old in good health and CMV-seropositive. The CDR3 protein is CASSPPLAGVSNEQFF. In DNA form, the CDR3 reads TGTGCCAGCAGTCCTCCACTAGCGGGAGTTAGTAATGAGCAGTTCTTC. The full variable domain, with the rest looked up from reference TRBV2 and TRBJ2-1, is EPEVTQTPSHQVTQMGQEVILRCVPISNHLYFYWYRQILGQKVEFLVSFYNNEISEKSEIFDDQFSVERPDGSNFTLKIRSTKLEDSAMYFCASSPPLAGVSNEQFFGPGTRLTVL.